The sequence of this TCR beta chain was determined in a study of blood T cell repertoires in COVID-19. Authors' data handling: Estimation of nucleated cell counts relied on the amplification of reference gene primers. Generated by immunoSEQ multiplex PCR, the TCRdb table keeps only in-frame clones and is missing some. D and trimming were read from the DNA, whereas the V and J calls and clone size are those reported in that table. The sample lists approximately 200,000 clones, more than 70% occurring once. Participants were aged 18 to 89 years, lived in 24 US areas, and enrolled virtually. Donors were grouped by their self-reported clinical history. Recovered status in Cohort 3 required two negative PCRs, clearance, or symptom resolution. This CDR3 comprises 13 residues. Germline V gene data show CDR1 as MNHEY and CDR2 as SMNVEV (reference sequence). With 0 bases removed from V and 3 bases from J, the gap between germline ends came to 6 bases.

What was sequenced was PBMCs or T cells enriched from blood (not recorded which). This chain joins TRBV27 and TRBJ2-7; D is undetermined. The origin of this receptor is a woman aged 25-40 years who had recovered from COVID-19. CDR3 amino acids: CASSLSASYEQYF. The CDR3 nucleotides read TGTGCCAGCAGTTTATCCGCCAGCTACGAGCAGTACTTC.